These 25 T cell receptor beta chains were all obtained from the same sample, sequenced in a study of regulatory T cells in long-lasting Graves disease. CDR3-region Arm-PCR and iRepertoire HTBI primers produced the TCR beta libraries. A single record per CDR3 protein comes from TCRdb applying MiXCR to the multiplex PCR reads. The repertoire holds hundreds of thousands of distinct CDR3 sequences, with roughly 20% as singletons. The sample's time point: persistent/refractory GD, antithyroid drugs over 5 years with positive TRAb. The TCR library used RNA extracted from PBMCs. This sample comprised peripheral blood mononuclear cells (PBMCs), obtained when the disease was refractory, from a patient treated with antithyroid drugs. The receptors were gathered from a female donor with Graves disease.

CDR3 in amino acids: CASTNPNRNSYEQYF. The DNA of the CDR3 is TGTGCCAGCACCAATCCCAACCGGAACTCCTACGAGCAGTACTTC. The chain couples TRBV7-9 to TRBJ2-7; D is unclear. The CDR3 sequence is 15 residues long. V dropped 7 bases and J dropped 0 bases, with 16 bases sitting between them. Germline lookup yields CDR1 SEHNR and CDR2 FQNEAQ (reference sequence).

The CDR3 nucleotides read TGTGCCTGGAGTGTAGGGGGGCCCCTCCACTTT. It specifies CAWSVGGPLHF. This chain links TRBV30 with TRBJ1-6; D may be TRBD1 (6 bases). This CDR3 is built from 11 residues. V lost 0 bases to trimming and J lost 13 bases, with 7 bases between them. The germline gives CDR1 GTSNPN, CDR2 SVGIG (reference sequence). Using reference TRBV30 and TRBJ1-6 for the parts outside the CDR3, the full variable domain is SQTIHQWPATLVQPVGSPLSLECTVEGTSNPNLYWYRQAAGRGLQLLFYSVGIGQISSEVPQNLSASRPQDRQFILSSKKLLLSDSGFYLCAWSVGGPLHFGNGTRLTVT.

This clonotype was seen a few times. The chain combines TRBV7-2 with TRBJ1-2; D remains ambiguous. CDR3 length: 12 amino acids. Per the germline V gene, CDR1 is SGHTA and CDR2 is FQGNSA. V shed 5 bases and J shed 8 bases, with 12 bases lying between them. CDR3 residues: CASSLDGIGYTF. The DNA for the CDR3 is TGTGCCAGCAGCCTGGACGGGATAGGCTACACCTTC.

Ten or more counts support this clonotype. The CDR3 region has the DNA TGTGCCAGCAGCCCGCGGAATCCCGGGGAGCTGTTTTTT. Encoded protein: CASSPRNPGELFF. The rearrangement joins TRBV5-6 to TRBJ2-2; D not certain. Trimming pared 4 bases from V and 6 bases from J, leaving 10 bases between. Germline-derived CDR1 and CDR2 are SGHDT and YYEEEE. The CDR3 length is 13 residues.

This chain connects TRBV19 to TRBJ1-5, with D maybe TRBD1 (6 bases). Germline-derived CDR1 and CDR2 are LNHDA and SQIVND (reference sequence). V lost 4 bases and J 4 bases, leaving 14 bases between the germline ends. CDR3 size: 15 residues. The CDR3, as DNA: TGTGCCAGTAGTACCCCGGGGGCCAGTAATCAGCCCCAGCATTTT. Translated: CASSTPGASNQPQHF.

This clonotype was recorded many times. The chain links TRBV7-2 to TRBJ2-7, with TRBD2 as a possible D gene (6 bases). The CDR3 spans 16 residues. Germline lookup yields CDR1 SGHTA and CDR2 FQGNSA. Between the trimmed V and J ends, which lost 1 base and 3 bases, there was a span of 16 bases. CDR3 sequence reads: CASSLGGGLALYEQYF. For the CDR3, the DNA is TGTGCCAGCAGCTTAGGGGGTGGGCTAGCGCTCTACGAGCAGTACTTC. The full variable domain, completed using reference TRBV7-2 and TRBJ2-7, is GAGVSQSPSNKVTEKGKDVELRCDPISGHTALYWYRQSLGQGLEFLIYFQGNSAPDKSGLPSDRFSAERTGGSVSTLTIQRTQQEDSAVYLCASSLGGGLALYEQYFGPGTRLTVT.

Concerning this clonotype: A much larger clone lies one base from this, so it may be a read error. The rearrangement joins TRBV28 to TRBJ2-7, with 10 bases fitting TRBD2. Germline loops: CDR1 MDHEN, CDR2 SYDVKM. The junction had 9 bases not matched to a gene; V was cut back by 5 bases and J by 5 bases. CDR3 size: 15 residues. CDR3 sequence (DNA): TGTGCCAGCAGTCCGCAGCGGGAGGGCCGCCACGAGCAGTACTTC. It translates to CASSPQREGRHEQYF. The whole variable domain, filled in from reference TRBV28 and TRBJ2-7, reads DVKVTQSSRYLVKRTGEKVFLECVQDMDHENMFWYRQDPGLGLRLIYFSYDVKMKEKGDIPEGYSVSREKKERFSLILESASTNQTSMYLCASSPQREGRHEQYFGPGTRLTVT.

This clonotype has at least ten counts. This chain uses TRBV24-1 with TRBJ2-5; a possible D gene is TRBD1 (7 bases). The V end was cut by 5 bases, the J end by 1 base, with 16 bases between. Germline values: CDR1 KGHDR, CDR2 SFDVKD. This CDR3 contains 16 residues. This CDR3 is CATSVTWRDSQETQYF. The CDR3 DNA reads TGTGCCACCAGTGTCACCTGGAGGGACAGCCAAGAGACCCAGTACTTC.

This clonotype occurred many times. J is TRBJ2-7 and V is TRBV2; tentatively, D is TRBD1 (8 bases). The CDR3 loop spans 12 amino acids. V lost 6 bases and J lost 7, with 13 bases in between. From germline, CDR1 is SNHLY and CDR2 FYNNEI. CDR3: CASRAGQVEQYF. DNA of the CDR3: TGTGCCAGCAGAGCGGGACAGGTAGAGCAGTACTTC.

There are many counts of this clonotype. The chain uses TRBV7-9 and TRBJ2-7, with D possibly being TRBD2 (6 bases). The CDR3 is 13 residues long. The V gene's germline CDR1 is SEHNR and CDR2 FQNEAQ (reference sequence). Between the trimmed V and J ends, which lost 5 bases and 2 bases, there was a span of 10 bases. CDR3 region: CASSPPGAYEQYF. CDR3 sequence (DNA): TGTGCCAGCAGCCCACCGGGGGCCTACGAGCAGTACTTC.

This chain links TRBV19 with TRBJ2-2, with D uncertain. Trimming removed 7 bases from V and 1 base from J, with 16 bases in between. The CDR3 sequence is 16 residues long. Germline V gene lookup returns CDR1 LNHDA and CDR2 SQIVND (reference sequence). CDR3 in amino acids: CASIRKGGLNTGELFF. CDR3 bases: TGTGCCAGTATTCGTAAGGGCGGATTGAACACCGGGGAGCTGTTTTTT.

In this sample, this clonotype turned up many times. Here the CDR3 DNA reads TGTGCCAGCAGTCAGACTAGCGGGAGTTCCCAAGAGACCCAGTACTTC. As protein: CASSQTSGSSQETQYF. The genes are TRBV11-2 and TRBJ2-5, with 12 bases identical to TRBD2. There are 16 residues in the CDR3. With 6 bases clipped from V and 1 base from J, the junction kept 6 bases outside the gene matches. Germline V gene lookup returns CDR1 SGHAT and CDR2 FQNNGV.

This clonotype was recorded at least ten times. The gene calls are TRBV6-1 and TRBJ1-5; possibly TRBD1 for D (5 bases). V lost 6 bases to trimming and J lost 3 bases, with 15 bases between them. Germline CDR1 MNHNS, CDR2 SASEGT. This CDR3 has 15 amino acids. CDR3 in DNA: TGTGCCAGCAGCCGGACCGGGACGGTCAATCAGCCCCAGCATTTT. Protein product: CASSRTGTVNQPQHF.

Comment on this clonotype: This sequence may be a read error, since a much larger clone differs from it by one base. The V and J genes are TRBV27 and TRBJ2-5, with D possibly TRBD2 on 5 matching bases. V dropped 5 bases and J dropped 4 bases, with 23 bases sitting between them. CDR3 length: 17 amino acids. Germline CDR1 is MNHEY and CDR2 is SMNVEV (reference sequence). The CDR3 region is CASSDLKATGLGETQYF. CDR3 nucleotide sequence: TGTGCCAGCAGTGATTTGAAGGCCACGGGGTTAGGAGAGACCCAGTACTTC.

At least ten counts were recorded for this clonotype. The chain has TRBV24-1 and TRBJ2-5, with TRBD2 identical over 7 bases. The CDR3 is 15 residues long. The germline V gene encodes CDR1 KGHDR and CDR2 SFDVKD. The V and J ends lost 6 bases and 1 base, in that order; junction bases with no gene match: 7. This chain's CDR3 is CATSPSGTFQETQYF. The CDR3 bases are TGTGCCACCAGTCCCAGCGGGACCTTCCAAGAGACCCAGTACTTC.

At least ten counts were recorded for this clonotype. The chain has TRBV12-3 or TRBV12-4 and TRBJ1-5; no reliable D call. Trimming removed 7 bases at V and 3 bases at J, with 10 bases between. This CDR3 comprises 13 residues. CDR3 DNA sequence: TGTGCCAGCACTTTTTCGGCCAATCAGCCCCAGCATTTT. Translation gives CASTFSANQPQHF.

The genes are TRBV30 and TRBJ1-1, with a possible D match to TRBD1 (5 bases). This CDR3 contains 15 residues. Germline V gene sequence: CDR1 GTSNPN, CDR2 SVGIG (reference sequence). V lost 2 bases and J 5 bases, leaving 18 bases between the germline ends. Written as DNA, the CDR3 is TGTGCCTGGAGTTTCGTCTGGGGCGCAGAGACTGAAGCTTTCTTT. Its translation is CAWSFVWGAETEAFF.

The chain links TRBV20-1 to TRBJ2-1, with TRBD2 matching over 13 bases. The CDR3 has 14 residues. Germline V gene data show CDR1 as DFQATT and CDR2 as SNEGSKA (reference sequence). Unmatched junction bases numbered 0, after V lost 5 bases and J lost 2 bases. CDR3 sequence (DNA): TGCAGTGCTGGGACTAGCGGGGCCTACAATGAGCAGTTCTTC. Protein: CSAGTSGAYNEQFF.

This clonotype was observed many times. V usage is TRBV27 and J usage is TRBJ2-2, with 10 nucleotides matching TRBD1. The CDR3 is 14 amino acids. Looked up from germline, CDR1 is MNHEY and CDR2 is SMNVEV (reference sequence). V lost 3 bases, J lost 7 bases, and 2 bases stayed unmatched. The CDR3 DNA reads TGTGCCAGCAGTTTCGGGACAGGGGTCGGGGAGCTGTTTTTT. Amino acids: CASSFGTGVGELFF.

The rearrangement uses TRBV12-3 or TRBV12-4 and TRBJ2-2; 10 nucleotides align to TRBD2. The ends lost 6 bases at V and 6 bases at J; junction bases unmatched: 13. The CDR3 totals 17 residues. CDR3 coding DNA: TGTGCCAGCAGATTGGGGCGGCTAGCGGGAGTCCCCGGGGAGCTGTTTTTT. This encodes CASRLGRLAGVPGELFF.

This chain uses TRBV5-5 with TRBJ1-5; possible D gene TRBD1, 5 bases. CDR1 and CDR2 (germline): SGHKS, YYEKEE (reference sequence). The CDR3 extends over 16 amino acids. Trimming removed 0 bases at V and 0 bases at J, with 10 bases between. Here the CDR3 reads CASSLARGDSNQPQHF. CDR3 sequence (DNA): TGTGCCAGCAGCTTGGCACGGGGGGATAGCAATCAGCCCCAGCATTTT. Looking up the rest from reference TRBV5-5 and TRBJ1-5 gives the full variable domain: DAGVTQSPTHLIKTRGQQVTLRCSPISGHKSVSWYQQVLGQGPQFIFQYYEKEERGRGNFPDRFSARQFPNYSSELNVNALLLGDSALYLCASSLARGDSNQPQHFGDGTRLSIL.

This clonotype was seen repeatedly, ten times or more. CDR3 coding DNA: TGTGCCAGCAGCTTAGCACAGAGAAGCAATCAGCCCCAGCATTTT. The encoded protein is CASSLAQRSNQPQHF. V and J are TRBV11-3 and TRBJ1-5, with D hard to call. The CDR3 totals 15 residues. Trimming took 1 base from V and 1 from J, leaving 8 bases between them. The V gene's germline CDR1 is SGHNT and CDR2 YENEEA.

The V call is TRBV12-3 or TRBV12-4, the J call TRBJ2-1; 10 nucleotides line up with TRBD2. V shed 6 bases, J shed 5 bases, and the junction held 7 bases outside the gene matches. The CDR3 extends over 15 amino acids. CDR3 amino acids: CASRTRTSGDNEQFF. In nucleotides, the CDR3 is TGTGCCAGCAGGACCCGGACTAGCGGAGACAATGAGCAGTTCTTC.

The rearrangement uses TRBV7-9 and TRBJ2-1; TRBD2 aligns across 11 bases. Germline V CDR1 and CDR2: SEHNR, FQNEAQ (reference sequence). V trimming: 4 bases; J trimming: 4 bases; junction bases outside the gene matches: 6. CDR3 length: 16 residues. CDR3 in DNA: TGTGCCAGCAGCTCCGGGACTAGCGGAGATTACAATGAGCAGTTCTTC. This gives the protein CASSSGTSGDYNEQFF.

This clonotype was counted ten times or more. The chain uses TRBV2 and TRBJ1-1; D is unresolved. The V and J ends lost 3 bases and 4 bases respectively, with 12 bases between them. This CDR3 comprises 14 residues. CDR1 and CDR2 from the germline V gene are SNHLY and FYNNEI. Here the CDR3 reads CASSEGSLLTEAFF. The CDR3 nucleotides read TGTGCCAGCAGTGAGGGGTCGCTGCTCACTGAAGCTTTCTTT.